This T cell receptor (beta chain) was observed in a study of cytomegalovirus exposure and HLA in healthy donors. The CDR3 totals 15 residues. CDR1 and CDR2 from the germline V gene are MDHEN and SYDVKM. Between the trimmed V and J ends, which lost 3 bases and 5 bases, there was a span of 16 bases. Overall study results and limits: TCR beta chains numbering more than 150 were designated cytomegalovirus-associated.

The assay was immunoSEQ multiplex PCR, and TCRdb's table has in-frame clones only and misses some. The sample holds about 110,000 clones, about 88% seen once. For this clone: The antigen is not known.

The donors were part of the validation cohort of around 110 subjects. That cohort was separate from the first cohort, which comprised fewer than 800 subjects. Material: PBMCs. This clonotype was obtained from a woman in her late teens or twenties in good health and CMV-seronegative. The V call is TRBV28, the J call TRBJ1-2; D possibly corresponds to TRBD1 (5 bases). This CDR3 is CASSFEQGGRYGYTF. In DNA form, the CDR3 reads TGTGCCAGCAGTTTCGAGCAGGGCGGCCGTTATGGCTACACCTTC.